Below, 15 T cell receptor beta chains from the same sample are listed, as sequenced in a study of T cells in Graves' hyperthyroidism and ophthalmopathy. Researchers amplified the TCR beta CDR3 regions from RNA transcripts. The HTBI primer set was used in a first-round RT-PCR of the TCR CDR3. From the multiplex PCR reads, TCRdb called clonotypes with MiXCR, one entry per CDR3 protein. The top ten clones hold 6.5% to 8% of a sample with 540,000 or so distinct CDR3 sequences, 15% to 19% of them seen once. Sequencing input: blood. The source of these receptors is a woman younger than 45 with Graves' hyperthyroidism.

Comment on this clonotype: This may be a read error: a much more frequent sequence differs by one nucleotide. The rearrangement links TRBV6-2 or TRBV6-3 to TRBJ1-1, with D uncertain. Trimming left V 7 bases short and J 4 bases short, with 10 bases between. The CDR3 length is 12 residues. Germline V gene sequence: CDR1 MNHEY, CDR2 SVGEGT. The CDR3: CASTCRVTEAFF. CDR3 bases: TGTGCCAGCACATGCCGCGTCACTGAAGCTTTCTTT.

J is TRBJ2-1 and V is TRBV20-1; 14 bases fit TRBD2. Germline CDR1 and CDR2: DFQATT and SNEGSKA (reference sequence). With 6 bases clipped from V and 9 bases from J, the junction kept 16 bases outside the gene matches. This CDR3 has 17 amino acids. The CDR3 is CSAVPWQGTSGSGEQFF. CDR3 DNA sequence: TGCAGTGCCGTACCGTGGCAGGGGACTAGCGGGAGTGGTGAGCAGTTCTTC.

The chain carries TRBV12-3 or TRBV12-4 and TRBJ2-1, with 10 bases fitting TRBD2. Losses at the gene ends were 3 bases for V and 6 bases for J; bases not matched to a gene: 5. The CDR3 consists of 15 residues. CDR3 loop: CASSFLAGAGNEQFF. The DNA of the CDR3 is TGTGCCAGCAGTTTTCTAGCGGGAGCTGGCAATGAGCAGTTCTTC.

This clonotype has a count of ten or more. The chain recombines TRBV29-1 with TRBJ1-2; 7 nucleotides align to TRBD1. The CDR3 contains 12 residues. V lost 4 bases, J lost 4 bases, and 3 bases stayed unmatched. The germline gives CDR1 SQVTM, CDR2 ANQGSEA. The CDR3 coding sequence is TGCAGCGTTGTGGGACAGTCCTATGGCTACACCTTC. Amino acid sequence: CSVVGQSYGYTF.

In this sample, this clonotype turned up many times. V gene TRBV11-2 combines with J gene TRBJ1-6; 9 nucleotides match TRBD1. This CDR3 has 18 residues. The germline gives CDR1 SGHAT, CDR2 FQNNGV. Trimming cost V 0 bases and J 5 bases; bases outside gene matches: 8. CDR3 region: CASSLELVQGANNSPLHF. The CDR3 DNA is TGTGCCAGCAGCTTAGAACTGGTACAGGGGGCGAATAATTCACCCCTCCACTTT.

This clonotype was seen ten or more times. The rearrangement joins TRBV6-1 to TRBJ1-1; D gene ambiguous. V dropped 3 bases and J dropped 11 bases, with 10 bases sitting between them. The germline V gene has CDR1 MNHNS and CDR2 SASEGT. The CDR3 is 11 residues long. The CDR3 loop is CASSDDSWAFF. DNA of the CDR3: TGTGCCAGCAGTGATGACTCTTGGGCTTTCTTT.

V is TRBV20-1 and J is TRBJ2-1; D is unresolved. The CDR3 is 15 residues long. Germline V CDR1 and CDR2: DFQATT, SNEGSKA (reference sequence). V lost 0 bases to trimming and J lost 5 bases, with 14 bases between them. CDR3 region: CSAREPLLGNNEQFF. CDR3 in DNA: TGCAGTGCTAGAGAGCCCCTCCTAGGAAACAATGAGCAGTTCTTC.

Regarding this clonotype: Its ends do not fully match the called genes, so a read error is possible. As DNA, the CDR3 is TGCGCCAGCAGCCAAGTTGCGGGAGGGTTAAATGAGCAGTTCTTC. Amino acids: CASSQVAGGLNEQFF. This chain connects TRBV7-3 to TRBJ2-1, with TRBD2 identical over 9 bases. Per germline, CDR1 SGHTA and CDR2 FQGTGA. There are 15 residues in the CDR3.

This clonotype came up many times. The CDR3 sequence is CASSSGEAVSEQYF. The CDR3 nucleotides are TGTGCCAGCAGTTCGGGGGAGGCGGTTTCCGAGCAGTACTTC. The chain recombines TRBV27 with TRBJ2-7; a possible D gene is TRBD2 (6 bases). The CDR3 runs to 14 residues. Trimming cost V 4 bases and J 6 bases, with 16 bases left between them. Germline loops: CDR1 MNHEY, CDR2 SMNVEV (reference sequence).

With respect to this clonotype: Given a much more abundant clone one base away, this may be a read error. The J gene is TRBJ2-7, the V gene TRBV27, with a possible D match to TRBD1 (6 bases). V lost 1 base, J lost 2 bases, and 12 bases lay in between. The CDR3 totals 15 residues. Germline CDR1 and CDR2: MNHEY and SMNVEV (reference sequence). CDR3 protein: CASSLWGPSAYEQYF. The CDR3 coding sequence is TGTGCCAGCAGTTTATGGGGGCCGAGCGCCTACGAGCAGTACTTC.

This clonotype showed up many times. DNA for the CDR3: TGCGCCAGCAGCGTAGAACTAGGTGGCTCCTACAATGAGCAGTTCTTC. Translating gives CASSVELGGSYNEQFF. This chain links TRBV5-1 with TRBJ2-1, with a weak D call TRBD2 (5 bases). CDR3 length: 16 amino acids. Deletions cut 4 bases from V and 0 bases from J, with 14 bases between. Germline V lookup: CDR1 SGHRS, CDR2 YFSETQ.

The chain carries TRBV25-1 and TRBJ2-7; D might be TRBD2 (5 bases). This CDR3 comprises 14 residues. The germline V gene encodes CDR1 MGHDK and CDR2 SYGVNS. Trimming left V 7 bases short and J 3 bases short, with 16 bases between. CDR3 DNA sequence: TGTGCCAGCAACGATCGGGATAGCAACTACGAGCAGTACTTC. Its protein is CASNDRDSNYEQYF.

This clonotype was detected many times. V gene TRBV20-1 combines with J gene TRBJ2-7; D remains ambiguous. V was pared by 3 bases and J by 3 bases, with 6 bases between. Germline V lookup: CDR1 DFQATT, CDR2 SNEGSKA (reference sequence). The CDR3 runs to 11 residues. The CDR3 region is CSASGGYEQYF. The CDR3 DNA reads TGCAGTGCTAGTGGCGGCTACGAGCAGTACTTC.

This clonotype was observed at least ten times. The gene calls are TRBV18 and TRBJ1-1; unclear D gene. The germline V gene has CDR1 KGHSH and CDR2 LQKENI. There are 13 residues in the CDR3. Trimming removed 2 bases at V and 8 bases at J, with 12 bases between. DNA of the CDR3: TGTGCCAGCTCACCAACCCGGGAAGGGGAAGCTTTCTTT. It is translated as CASSPTREGEAFF.

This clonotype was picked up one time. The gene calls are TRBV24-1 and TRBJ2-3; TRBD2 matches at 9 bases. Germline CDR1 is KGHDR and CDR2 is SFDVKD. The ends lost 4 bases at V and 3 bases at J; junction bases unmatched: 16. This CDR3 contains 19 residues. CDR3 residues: CATSEKSGAAGGRTDTQYF. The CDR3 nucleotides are TGTGCCACCAGTGAGAAAAGTGGGGCCGCGGGAGGGAGGACAGATACGCAGTATTTT.